A single sample gave rise to the 10 T cell receptor beta chains below, sequenced in a study of tumor-infiltrating lymphocytes in primary liver carcinoma. The study extracted blood RNA from unsorted whole blood and also extracted germline DNA. A constant-region primer served to make TCR beta cDNA from 500 to 550 ng total RNA. ARM-PCR was slightly modified, and three nested multiplex PCR rounds with it gave rise to the TCR beta libraries. For roughly 10 cycles apiece, the opening two PCR rounds ran with TRBV1-TRBV30 forward primers and a C-beta reverse primer. Each CDR3 protein gets one entry after TCRdb re-called the multiplex PCR reads with MiXCR. The sample lists approximately 340,000 distinct CDR3 sequences, approximately 65% occurring once. Material for sequencing was peripheral blood. These receptors originate from a man aged 35-49 years with primary liver carcinoma and hepatitis B virus infection.

In this sample, this clonotype turned up a few times. The junction differs from germline at one of its ends, possibly a read error. The chain carries TRBV28 and TRBJ1-1; maybe TRBD1 (5 bases). The CDR3 length is 15 residues. Germline V gives CDR1 MDHEN, CDR2 SYDVKM. DNA of the CDR3: TGTGTCAGCAGTCCTTATGGGACGGAGAACACTGAAGCTTTCTTT. Protein: CVSSPYGTENTEAFF.

The V and J genes are TRBV6-5 and TRBJ2-1, with 7 bases identical to TRBD2. The CDR3 is made up of 16 amino acids. Trimming took 6 bases from V and 4 from J; bases not matched to a gene: 12. Germline values: CDR1 MNHEY, CDR2 SVGAGI. DNA for the CDR3: TGTGCCAGCAGCTTCACACTAGCGCGACCTTACAATGAGCAGTTCTTC. This codes for CASSFTLARPYNEQFF.

Of note for this clonotype: This may come from a read error, since a much larger clone is one base off. The chain couples TRBV6-5 to TRBJ2-3; 9 bases fit TRBD1. Germline CDR1 and CDR2: MNHEY and SVGAGI. Losses at the gene ends were 8 bases for V and 4 bases for J; bases not matched to a gene: 19. The CDR3 has 18 amino acids. The CDR3 region has the DNA TGTGCCAGCGGTGGACGGGGCGAGGACAGGGGTTTCCCAGATACGCAGTATTTT. The encoded protein is CASGGRGEDRGFPDTQYF.

About this clonotype: A junction boundary mismatches the germline segment, possibly from a read error. This chain connects TRBV12-3 or TRBV12-4 to TRBJ2-7; the D gene is possibly TRBD2 (6 bases). This CDR3 spans 12 amino acids. The CDR3 DNA is TGTGCCAGCAGTTTAGCGGACTACGAGCATCACTTC. This gives the protein CASSLADYEHHF.

This chain links TRBV28 with TRBJ2-1, with D possibly matching TRBD2 (6 bases). The V end lost 2 bases, the J end lost 10 bases, and 15 bases lay between the germline ends. The V gene's germline CDR1 is MDHEN and CDR2 SYDVKM. This CDR3 region has 14 residues. Here the CDR3 DNA reads TGTGCCAGCAGTTTACGCAGGAGGGCCACAGAGCAGTTCTTC. It encodes CASSLRRRATEQFF.

Regarding this clonotype: Germline and junction disagree at one end, which may indicate a read error. The V call is TRBV4-1, the J call TRBJ2-5; the D call may be TRBD1 or TRBD2 (5 bases each). Germline assignment: CDR1 MGHRA and CDR2 YSYEKL. CDR3 size: 12 residues. In nucleotides, the CDR3 is TGCGCCAGCAGCCATGTCCGGGACGGACATTACTTT. Protein sequence: CASSHVRDGHYF.

On this clonotype: Since a much larger clone is just one base distant, this may be a read error. V is TRBV12-3 or TRBV12-4 and J is TRBJ2-1, with 10 bases lining up with TRBD2. The CDR3 is 14 amino acids. The CDR3 sequence is CASSPGLASNERFF. As DNA, the CDR3 is TGTGCCAGCAGTCCGGGACTAGCGAGCAATGAGCGGTTCTTC.

The chain carries TRBV29-1 and TRBJ2-5; no clear D gene. The CDR3 has 12 amino acids. Per the germline V gene, CDR1 is SQVTM and CDR2 is ANQGSEA. Trimming took 6 bases from V and 5 from J, leaving 13 bases between them. CDR3 amino acids: CSVLLQSETQYF. CDR3 nucleotide sequence: TGCAGCGTCCTCCTCCAATCGGAGACCCAGTACTTC.

This clonotype was picked up many times. This chain uses TRBV4-2 with TRBJ2-3; D might be TRBD2 (6 bases). The V end was cut by 1 base, the J end by 0 bases, with 20 bases between. Germline-derived CDR1 and CDR2 are LGHNA and YNFKEQ. The CDR3 is 19 residues long. The CDR3 protein is CASSQGGFAEGLSTDTQYF. CDR3 nucleotides: TGTGCCAGCAGCCAAGGAGGGTTCGCGGAGGGACTTAGCACAGATACGCAGTATTTT.

A word on this clonotype: A much larger clonotype is one base distant, so this may be a read error. The CDR3 bases are TGTGCCAGCAGTTACTCTCGGCATTACTCCTACGAGCAGTACTTC. The encoded protein is CASSYSRHYSYEQYF. V and J are TRBV6-5 and TRBJ2-7; D gene unclear. Germline loops: CDR1 MNHEY, CDR2 SVGAGI. V was shortened by 0 bases and J by 0 bases, with 9 bases between the two germline ends. CDR3 size: 15 residues.